The entry that follows covers one T cell receptor beta chain sequence. As yet, its antigen is unknown. This entry comes from a study of OX40 agonist ivuxolimab in advanced cancers. About the study: The eligibility criteria allowed prior anti-PD-1, anti-PD-L1 or anti-CTLA-4 therapy, and approximately 38% had some.

This CDR3 region has 14 residues. Per the germline V gene, CDR1 is MGHRA and CDR2 is YSYEKL. Study outcomes and limitations: Clonal expansion was seen in CD4+ and CD8+ blood T cells by week 6 at 0.1 to 3.0 mg/kg. The study found that CD8+ T cells averaged more expanded clones than CD4+.

Sequenced by immunoSEQ multiplex PCR; TCRdb stores in-frame clones only, minus some. The table has about 46,000 clones, 75% to 95% seen once. The study sampled blood at baseline, cycle 4 day 1, and cycle 7 day 1. The receptor was isolated from an adult with an advanced solid tumor such as melanoma, head and neck, liver or kidney cancer. The gene calls are TRBV4-1 and TRBJ2-5, with D possibly matching TRBD1 (5 bases). The J call is in doubt because the DNA end fits TRBJ2-7 better. Sequenced material: CD4+ or CD8+ T cells sorted from blood, taken in a trial of the OX40 agonist ivuxolimab. The CDR3 reads CASSQEGQGSEQYF. The DNA for the CDR3 is TGCGCCAGCAGCCAAGAGGGGCAGGGTAGCGAGCAGTACTTC.